The next 20 T cell receptor beta chains were all read from a single sample in a study of T-cell reconstitution after alpha-beta-depleted transplantation in children. The authors prepared the TCRbeta library with unique molecular identifiers. Each CDR3 protein is one row after TCRdb ran MiXCR on the PCR reads. Altogether 300,000 or so distinct CDR3 sequences are present, 9.9% being singletons, with the ten largest covering around a tenth. Sequencing was performed on PBMCs from the stem cell graft donor, taken from the stem cell graft. The receptors derive from a human donor who donated a stem cell graft to a child with SCID.

This clonotype appeared a few times. The chain couples TRBV29-1 to TRBJ2-7, with 7 bases matching TRBD1. The CDR3 sequence is 12 residues long. V was clipped by 5 bases and J by 2 bases; unmatched bases: 3. Germline CDR1 reads SQVTM; CDR2 reads ANQGSEA. The CDR3 reads CSVRDSPYEQYF. CDR3 bases: TGCAGCGTTCGGGACAGTCCCTACGAGCAGTACTTC.

This clonotype was picked up many times. This rearrangement joins TRBV27 to TRBJ2-2; perhaps TRBD1 as D (6 bases). The CDR3 is 16 amino acids. Trimming stripped 5 bases from V and 1 base from J, with 14 bases between. CDR1 is MNHEY, CDR2 SMNVEV, per germline (reference sequence). The CDR3 is CASSPGTNKNTGELFF. The DNA for the CDR3 is TGTGCCAGCAGTCCAGGGACAAATAAGAACACCGGGGAGCTGTTTTTT.

V usage is TRBV19 and J usage is TRBJ1-3, with unresolved D. CDR3 length: 15 residues. The germline V gene encodes CDR1 LNHDA and CDR2 SQIVND (reference sequence). V shed 1 base and J shed 0 bases, with 7 bases lying between them. The CDR3 DNA follows: TGTGCCAGTAGTATAGCCCTCCCCTCTGGAAACACCATATATTTT. This translates into CASSIALPSGNTIYF. The whole variable domain, filled in from reference TRBV19 and TRBJ1-3, reads DGGITQSPKYLFRKEGQNVTLSCEQNLNHDAMYWYRQDPGQGLRLIYYSQIVNDFQKGDIAEGYSVSREKKESFPLTVTSAQKNPTAFYLCASSIALPSGNTIYFGEGSWLTVV.

The V and J genes are TRBV7-2 and TRBJ2-5, with no clear D. Per the germline V gene, CDR1 is SGHTA and CDR2 is FQGNSA. Trimming removed 7 bases at V and 2 bases at J, with 11 bases between. This CDR3 has 13 residues. The CDR3 DNA follows: TGTGCCAGCAAAGGCCCCGTTCAAGAGACCCAGTACTTC. Its translation is CASKGPVQETQYF. Together with reference TRBV7-2 and TRBJ2-5, the CDR3 gives the full variable domain: GAGVSQSPSNKVTEKGKDVELRCDPISGHTALYWYRQSLGQGLEFLIYFQGNSAPDKSGLPSDRFSAERTGGSVSTLTIQRTQQEDSAVYLCASKGPVQETQYFGPGTRLLVL.

The rearrangement uses TRBV29-1 and TRBJ2-4; possibly TRBD2 for D (5 bases). CDR1 SQVTM and CDR2 ANQGSEA come from the germline V gene. V was trimmed by 7 bases and J by 5 bases, leaving 6 bases between them. The CDR3 is 10 residues long. The CDR3, as DNA: TGCAGCGCCGGGGAAAACATTCAGTACTTC. Protein sequence: CSAGENIQYF.

This chain joins TRBV5-1 and TRBJ1-1; 7 bases are shared with TRBD1. Germline CDR1 SGHRS, CDR2 YFSETQ. V shed 2 bases, J shed 5 bases, and the junction held 6 bases outside the gene matches. The CDR3 extends over 14 amino acids. CDR3 in amino acids: CASSLRQGITEAFF. The CDR3 region has the DNA TGCGCCAGCAGCTTAAGACAGGGTATTACTGAAGCTTTCTTT.

CDR3 nucleotide sequence: TGTGCCAGCAGCTTCCAACAGGGTAGCGAGCAGTACTTC. Translation gives CASSFQQGSEQYF. The rearrangement uses TRBV7-9 and TRBJ2-7, with TRBD1 as a possible D gene (6 bases). Trimming took 3 bases from V and 6 from J, leaving 12 bases between them. Germline V CDR1 and CDR2: SEHNR, FQNEAQ (reference sequence). This CDR3 is built from 13 residues.

This clonotype was seen a few times. The V call is TRBV7-7, the J call TRBJ2-1, with D possibly being TRBD2 (7 bases). CDR3 size: 14 residues. Germline V CDR1 and CDR2: SSHAT, FNYEAQ (reference sequence). Between the trimmed V and J ends, which lost 2 bases and 6 bases, there was a span of 11 bases. The CDR3 protein is CASSLFGGANEQFF. In DNA form, the CDR3 reads TGTGCCAGCAGCTTATTTGGGGGGGCCAATGAGCAGTTCTTC.

This clonotype was recorded at least ten times. The rearrangement uses TRBV29-1 and TRBJ1-2; D is possibly TRBD1 (6 bases). In germline, CDR1 is SQVTM, CDR2 ANQGSEA. V shed 1 base and J shed 1 base, with 7 bases lying between them. The CDR3 contains 13 residues. The CDR3 loop is CSVEGGGNYGYTF. CDR3 DNA: TGCAGCGTTGAAGGAGGGGGTAACTATGGCTACACCTTC.

This clonotype was found a few times. CDR3 DNA sequence: TGCGCCAGCCAGGTTGGGGGTGGCACCTACAATGAGCAGTTCTTC. Translation gives CASQVGGGTYNEQFF. The V call is TRBV5-1, the J call TRBJ2-1; either TRBD1 or TRBD2 may supply D (5 bases each). Germline CDR1 SGHRS, CDR2 YFSETQ. V lost 7 bases and J lost 2, with 16 bases in between. CDR3 length: 15 amino acids.

The sample holds many counts of this clonotype. V and J are TRBV29-1 and TRBJ2-7; D gene ambiguous. Germline-derived CDR1 and CDR2 are SQVTM and ANQGSEA. The CDR3 totals 12 residues. Trimming pared 5 bases from V and 1 base from J, leaving 9 bases between. The CDR3 coding sequence is TGCAGCGTTTACTCCGGGTCCTACGAGCAGTACTTC. Its translation is CSVYSGSYEQYF.

The rearrangement links TRBV6-4 to TRBJ1-6, with D maybe TRBD1 (6 bases). The CDR3 totals 15 residues. The germline V gene has CDR1 MRHNA and CDR2 SNTAGT. V gave up 2 bases and J gave up 7 bases, with 12 bases separating them. The CDR3 spells CASSDQPTGNSPLHF. The CDR3 nucleotides are TGTGCCAGCAGTGACCAACCTACAGGGAATTCACCCCTCCACTTT.

The chain uses TRBV20-1 and TRBJ1-4, with 7 nucleotides matching TRBD1. CDR1 and CDR2 from the germline V gene are DFQATT and SNEGSKA (reference sequence). V gave up 2 bases and J gave up 12 bases; unmatched junction bases: 15. The CDR3 length is 15 residues. As DNA, the CDR3 is TGCAGTGCTAGAAATGGACAGGTTATAATGAAAGAACTGTTTTTT. The encoded protein is CSARNGQVIMKELFF.

The chain is built from TRBV5-1 and TRBJ2-2, with TRBD1 identical over 7 bases. The CDR3 extends over 15 amino acids. V gave up 7 bases and J gave up 0 bases; unmatched junction bases: 6. Per the germline V gene, CDR1 is SGHRS and CDR2 is YFSETQ. The CDR3 here is CASRPTGPNTGELFF. CDR3 DNA: TGCGCCAGCCGCCCGACAGGGCCGAACACCGGGGAGCTGTTTTTT.

This clonotype was picked up a small number of times. The rearrangement uses TRBV4-1 and TRBJ1-3; 8 bases map to TRBD1. Germline CDR1 and CDR2: MGHRA and YSYEKL. The CDR3 consists of 18 residues. With V trimmed by 4 bases and J by 4 bases, 15 bases remained unmatched. CDR3 protein: CASSPEGSDRAAGNTIYF. The CDR3 region has the DNA TGCGCCAGCAGCCCTGAAGGCTCGGACAGGGCGGCCGGAAACACCATATATTTT.

This clonotype was detected many times. The chain has TRBV5-1 and TRBJ2-2; D possibly corresponds to TRBD1 (6 bases). V was pared by 0 bases and J by 0 bases, with 6 bases between. The CDR3 is made up of 15 amino acids. Germline-derived CDR1 and CDR2 are SGHRS and YFSETQ. CDR3 sequence: CASSLDRANTGELFF. CDR3 in DNA: TGCGCCAGCAGCTTGGACAGGGCGAACACCGGGGAGCTGTTTTTT. Using reference TRBV5-1 and TRBJ2-2 for the parts outside the CDR3, the full variable domain is KAGVTQTPRYLIKTRGQQVTLSCSPISGHRSVSWYQQTPGQGLQFLFEYFSETQRNKGNFPGRFSGRQFSNSRSEMNVSTLELGDSALYLCASSLDRANTGELFFGEGSRLTVL.

The V gene is TRBV11-2, the J gene TRBJ2-2, with 7 bases identical to TRBD1. V was clipped by 0 bases and J by 5 bases; unmatched bases: 6. CDR1 is SGHAT, CDR2 FQNNGV, per germline. The CDR3 length is 16 residues. CDR3 bases: TGTGCCAGCAGCTTAGATTTAGGGGGCTTAACCGGGGAGCTGTTTTTT. The encoded protein is CASSLDLGGLTGELFF.

About this clonotype: A much larger clone is a single base away; this may be a read error. This chain links TRBV4-1 with TRBJ2-5; D possibly corresponds to TRBD2 (5 bases). Germline lookup yields CDR1 MGHRA and CDR2 YSYEKL. V was clipped by 5 bases and J by 4 bases, with 17 bases between them. The CDR3 runs 15 residues. CDR3 nucleotide sequence: TGCGCCAGCAGCTCTGCCCGAAGTGGGAGAGAGACCCAGTACTTC. Encoded protein: CASSSARSGRETQYF.

This clonotype appeared a single time. This chain connects TRBV11-1 to TRBJ1-1, with 7 positions matching TRBD1. With 8 bases clipped from V and 0 bases from J, the junction kept 6 bases outside the gene matches. Germline-derived CDR1 and CDR2 are SGHAT and FQDESV (reference sequence). This CDR3 comprises 14 residues. CDR3 sequence: CASFGRGLNTEAFF. The DNA for the CDR3 is TGTGCCAGCTTCGGGAGGGGGCTGAACACTGAAGCTTTCTTT. The full variable domain, rest sourced from reference TRBV11-1 and TRBJ1-1, is EAEVAQSPRYKITEKSQAVAFWCDPISGHATLYWYRQILGQGPELLVQFQDESVVDDSQLPKDRFSAERLKGVDSTLKIQPAELGDSAMYLCASFGRGLNTEAFFGQGTRLTVV.

This clonotype has at least ten counts. The chain is built from TRBV7-2 and TRBJ1-1; 9 bases are a match to TRBD1. Germline CDR1 is SGHTA and CDR2 is FQGNSA. V lost 6 bases to trimming and J lost 1 base; unmatched junction nucleotides: 9. This CDR3 has 16 amino acids. The CDR3 protein is CASSITGGMGNTEAFF. The CDR3 region has the DNA TGTGCCAGCAGTATTACAGGGGGCATGGGGAACACTGAAGCTTTCTTT.